These 3 T cell receptor beta chains came from one sample sequenced in a study of blood T cells in healthy people across ages. Then a second PCR, running roughly 7 to 12 cycles, was carried out with a sample-barcoded 5' primer and a J-beta primer mix. TCRdb redid the calling of the 5' RACE reads with MiXCR, one entry per CDR3 protein. The data show hundreds of thousands of distinct CDR3 sequences, about 30% seen once. The sequenced sample consisted of blood. The receptors were sampled from a woman of 80 years or more in good health.

This chain connects TRBV20-1 to TRBJ2-7; D possibly corresponds to TRBD2 (5 bases). CDR3 length equals 15 residues. V was shortened by 1 base and J by 8 bases, with 21 bases between the two germline ends. Germline V gives CDR1 DFQATT, CDR2 SNEGSKA (reference sequence). In DNA, the CDR3 is TGCAGTGCTAGAGGCCCGTTGAAGACGGGGATCCAGCAGTACTTC. It codes for CSARGPLKTGIQQYF.

The rearrangement joins TRBV14 to TRBJ2-2; 7 bases line up with TRBD1. The germline V gene has CDR1 SGHDN and CDR2 FVKESK. The CDR3 extends over 16 amino acids. After removal of 3 bases from V and 0 bases from J, the junction contained 4 bases not matched to a gene. DNA of the CDR3: TGTGCCAGCAGCCACCCGGGACAGACGAACACCGGGGAGCTGTTTTTT. This gives the protein CASSHPGQTNTGELFF.

The V call is TRBV20-1, the J call TRBJ1-1, with D possibly being TRBD1 (6 bases). Per germline, CDR1 DFQATT and CDR2 SNEGSKA (reference sequence). The CDR3 is made up of 15 amino acids. The ends were cut back, 0 bases at V and 1 base at J, with 12 bases in the middle. The CDR3 loop is CSARDRGGSNTEAFF. The CDR3 nucleotides read TGCAGTGCTAGAGATAGGGGGGGCTCGAACACTGAAGCTTTCTTT.